One sample yielded the 16 T cell receptor beta chains listed below, sequenced in a study of cytomegalovirus exposure and HLA in healthy donors. Assay: immunoSEQ multiplex PCR; the TCRdb copy retains only in-frame clones and omits some. The table lists 280,000 or so clones, approximately 87% of them singletons, with over 0.85% in the top ten. Sequences were obtained from PBMCs. The source of these receptors is a woman between 18 and 29 years old in good health and CMV-seronegative.

The gene calls are TRBV28 and TRBJ1-2; D unresolved. CDR1 and CDR2 (germline): MDHEN, SYDVKM. The CDR3 runs 17 residues. Trimming removed 4 bases at V and 3 bases at J, with 21 bases between. CDR3 amino acids: CASSSSIIRLRHYGYTF. CDR3 DNA sequence: TGTGCCAGCAGTTCCTCTATAATCAGGCTCCGCCACTATGGCTACACCTTC.

This chain connects TRBV27 to TRBJ2-1; D might be TRBD1 (6 bases). Germline V gene lookup returns CDR1 MNHEY and CDR2 SMNVEV (reference sequence). V lost 3 bases, J lost 5 bases, and 11 bases lay in between. The CDR3 runs 14 residues. CDR3 DNA: TGTGCCAGCAGTTTGCGACAGGTAGACAATGAGCAGTTCTTC. Amino acid sequence: CASSLRQVDNEQFF.

The V call is TRBV19, the J call TRBJ2-7; 7 bases match TRBD2. This CDR3 contains 15 residues. With 3 bases clipped from V and 0 bases from J, the junction kept 5 bases outside the gene matches. CDR1 and CDR2 (germline): LNHDA, SQIVND (reference sequence). The chain's CDR3 is CASSIQSGVSYEQYF. The CDR3 DNA follows: TGTGCCAGTAGTATCCAGAGCGGGGTCTCCTACGAGCAGTACTTC.

The rearrangement joins TRBV9 to TRBJ2-5, with D perhaps matching TRBD2 (5 bases). Between the trimmed V and J ends, which lost 1 base and 5 bases, there was a span of 12 bases. Germline assignment: CDR1 SGDLS and CDR2 YYNGEE. The CDR3 extends over 14 amino acids. The DNA of the CDR3 is TGTGCCAGCAGCGTATTTGGAGGAGGCGAGACCCAGTACTTC. It codes for CASSVFGGGETQYF.

V is TRBV7-6 and J is TRBJ1-3; D is undetermined. This CDR3 spans 15 amino acids. Germline CDR1 reads SGHVS; CDR2 reads FNYEAQ. V was trimmed by 0 bases and J by 3 bases, leaving 9 bases between them. CDR3 DNA sequence: TGTGCCAGCAGCTTAGCGGTGGCAGGTGGAAACACCATATATTTT. It codes for CASSLAVAGGNTIYF.

The rearrangement joins TRBV29-1 to TRBJ1-2; the match to TRBD1 covers 8 bases. The CDR3 runs 11 residues. Germline V CDR1 and CDR2: SQVTM, ANQGSEA. V dropped 3 bases and J dropped 8; count of bases not matched to a gene: 2. In DNA, the CDR3 is TGCAGCGTTGAGGACAGGGAAGGCTACACCTTC. It is translated as CSVEDREGYTF.

The rearrangement links TRBV9 to TRBJ2-3; no reliable D call. The germline V gene has CDR1 SGDLS and CDR2 YYNGEE. The V end was cut by 2 bases, the J end by 6 bases, with 13 bases between. The CDR3 is 14 residues long. The CDR3 is CASSVFGFSDTQYF. DNA of the CDR3: TGTGCCAGCAGCGTCTTCGGGTTCTCTGATACGCAGTATTTT.

This sequence joins TRBV30 and TRBJ2-3, with TRBD2 matching over 11 bases. The CDR3 is made up of 16 amino acids. The V gene end was trimmed by 4 bases and the J gene end by 2 bases; junction bases not matched to a gene: 8. CDR1 and CDR2 (germline): GTSNPN, SVGIG (reference sequence). The DNA of the CDR3 is TGTGCCTGGAAACTAGCGGGGGAGTTCCCCACAGATACGCAGTATTTT. This gives the protein CAWKLAGEFPTDTQYF.

This sequence joins TRBV2 and TRBJ2-3; TRBD2 agrees at 9 bases. Looked up from germline, CDR1 is SNHLY and CDR2 is FYNNEI. The junction had 12 bases not matched to a gene; V was cut back by 4 bases and J by 1 base. This CDR3 has 18 residues. CDR3 DNA: TGTGCCAGCAGTGCTTTGGCTGGTAGCGGGAGTGGCACAGATACGCAGTATTTT. Its translation is CASSALAGSGSGTDTQYF.

V and J are TRBV5-1 and TRBJ1-1; maybe TRBD1 (5 bases). CDR3 length: 16 amino acids. V lost 2 bases and J 4 bases, leaving 18 bases between the germline ends. Germline V gene sequence: CDR1 SGHRS, CDR2 YFSETQ. The CDR3 here is CASSFRGTGLGTEAFF. The CDR3 DNA reads as TGCGCCAGCAGCTTTCGAGGGACGGGACTGGGCACTGAAGCTTTCTTT.

The gene calls are TRBV27 and TRBJ2-3; 8 bases match TRBD2. Per germline, CDR1 MNHEY and CDR2 SMNVEV (reference sequence). The CDR3 totals 16 residues. The V and J ends lost 5 bases and 1 base, in that order; junction bases with no gene match: 8. The CDR3 spells CASSAQGREGTDTQYF. CDR3 nucleotides: TGTGCCAGCAGTGCCCAAGGGCGGGAGGGCACAGATACGCAGTATTTT.

The chain couples TRBV27 to TRBJ2-2; 13 nucleotides align to TRBD2. CDR1 is MNHEY, CDR2 SMNVEV, per germline (reference sequence). The CDR3 has 16 residues. The V gene end was trimmed by 3 bases and the J gene end by 5 bases; junction bases not matched to a gene: 3. CDR3 sequence: CASSFGTSGNTGELFF. The CDR3 coding sequence is TGTGCCAGCAGTTTTGGGACTAGCGGGAATACCGGGGAGCTGTTTTTT.

Turning to this clone: At one boundary the junction diverges from the germline segment, which might be a read error. The DNA of the CDR3 is TGCGCCAGCAGCCAGGAAGGACAGGGGGTCAACGTCCTGACTTTC. Its translation is CASSQEGQGVNVLTF. The genes are TRBV4-1 and TRBJ2-6; TRBD1 aligns across 10 bases. The length of the CDR3 is 15 residues. The germline gives CDR1 MGHRA, CDR2 YSYEKL.

This chain links TRBV4-1 with TRBJ2-4; tentative D call: TRBD2 (6 bases). The V end lost 1 base, the J end lost 3 bases, and 19 bases lay between the germline ends. CDR1 and CDR2 from the germline V gene are MGHRA and YSYEKL. CDR3 size: 18 residues. The CDR3 spells CASSQVAGTQGLKNIQYF. In nucleotides, the CDR3 is TGCGCCAGCAGCCAAGTGGCCGGGACTCAGGGACTCAAAAACATTCAGTACTTC.

The rearrangement links TRBV5-4 to TRBJ2-3, with TRBD1 matching 10 bases. Germline CDR1 and CDR2: SGHNT and YYREEE (reference sequence). This CDR3 has 17 amino acids. The trim removed 1 base at V and 6 bases at J, leaving 11 bases unmatched. CDR3 loop: CASSLLVGTGARDTQYF. The CDR3 bases are TGTGCCAGCAGCTTGTTGGTAGGGACAGGGGCTCGTGATACGCAGTATTTT.

The V gene is TRBV9, the J gene TRBJ2-1, with 8 bases fitting TRBD2. V gave up 3 bases and J gave up 0 bases; unmatched junction bases: 5. Germline V gene sequence: CDR1 SGDLS, CDR2 YYNGEE. This CDR3 has 16 amino acids. The CDR3 spells CASSASLAGSYNEQFF. CDR3 nucleotides: TGTGCCAGCAGCGCCTCCCTAGCGGGCTCCTACAATGAGCAGTTCTTC.